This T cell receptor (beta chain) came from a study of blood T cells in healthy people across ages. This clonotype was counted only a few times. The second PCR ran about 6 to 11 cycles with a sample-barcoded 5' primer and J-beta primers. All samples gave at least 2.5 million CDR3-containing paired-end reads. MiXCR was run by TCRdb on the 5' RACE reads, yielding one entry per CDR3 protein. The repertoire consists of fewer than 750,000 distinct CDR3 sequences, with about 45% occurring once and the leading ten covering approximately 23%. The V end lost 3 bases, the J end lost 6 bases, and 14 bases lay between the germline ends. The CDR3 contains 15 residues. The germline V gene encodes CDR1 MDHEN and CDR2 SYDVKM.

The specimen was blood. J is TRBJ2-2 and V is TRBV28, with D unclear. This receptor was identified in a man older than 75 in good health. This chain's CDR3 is CASSFDIGGAGELFF. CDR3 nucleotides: TGTGCCAGCAGTTTTGATATAGGTGGAGCCGGGGAGCTGTTTTTT.